This note documents a single T cell receptor (beta chain) sequence. This specimen belongs to a study of Graves' ophthalmopathy and Graves' hyperthyroidism. Turning to the study itself: No ophthalmopathy within 18 months of follow-up signified stable hyperthyroidism.

From RNA, the CDR3 regions of TCR beta chains were amplified and sequenced. First-round RT-PCR used HTBI primers; second-round multiplex PCR followed. MiXCR was run by TCRdb on the multiplex PCR reads, yielding one entry per CDR3 protein. Of approximately 1.2 million distinct CDR3 sequences in the sample, less than 45% are singletons; the top ten hold more than 9.5%. Germline CDR1 is MGHRA and CDR2 is YSYEKL. This CDR3 spans 16 amino acids. V shed 0 bases and J 2 bases; nucleotides not matched to a gene: 6. The source is an adult man with Graves' hyperthyroidism. This chain uses TRBV4-1 with TRBJ2-7; 8 nucleotides agree with TRBD1. Input material: peripheral blood or thyroid tissue (not recorded which). CDR3 sequence (DNA): TGCGCCAGCAGCCAAGATGGACAGGGTTGGGCCTACGAGCAGTACTTC. Protein product: CASSQDGQGWAYEQYF.